This TCR beta chain was recovered during a study of cytomegalovirus exposure and HLA in healthy donors. The assay was immunoSEQ multiplex PCR, and TCRdb's table has in-frame clones only and misses some. The table lists some 200,000 clones, around nine tenths of them singletons. Concerning this clone: As yet, its antigen is unknown.

Findings and caveats of the study: CMV antigen specificity of a few CMV-associated chains was confirmed in vitro.

Germline loops: CDR1 SNHLY, CDR2 FYNNEI. CDR3 length: 14 residues. Trimming removed 1 base from V and 3 bases from J, with 10 bases in between. The sample comprised PBMCs. This chain links TRBV2 with TRBJ2-7, with a possible D match to TRBD2 (6 bases). This receptor was obtained from a woman aged 18-30 years in good health and CMV-seronegative. CDR3 sequence: CASSEVRLVYEQYF. CDR3 DNA: TGTGCCAGCAGTGAAGTTAGACTAGTCTACGAGCAGTACTTC.